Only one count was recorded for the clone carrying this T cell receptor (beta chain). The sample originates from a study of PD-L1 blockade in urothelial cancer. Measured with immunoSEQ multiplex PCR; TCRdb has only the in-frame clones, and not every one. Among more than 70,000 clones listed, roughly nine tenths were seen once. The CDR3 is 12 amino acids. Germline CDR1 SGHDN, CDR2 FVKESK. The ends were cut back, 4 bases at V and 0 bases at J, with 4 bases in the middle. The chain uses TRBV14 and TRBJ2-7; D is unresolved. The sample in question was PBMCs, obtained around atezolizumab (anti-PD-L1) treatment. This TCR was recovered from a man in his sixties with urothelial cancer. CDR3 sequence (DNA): TGTGCCAGCAGCCCTAGCTCCTACGAGCAGTACTTC. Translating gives CASSPSSYEQYF. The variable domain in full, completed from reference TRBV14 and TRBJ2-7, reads EAGVTQFPSHSVIEKGQTVTLRCDPISGHDNLYWYRRVMGKEIKFLLHFVKESKQDESGMPNNRFLAERTGGTYSTLKVQPAELEDSGVYFCASSPSSYEQYFGPGTRLTVT.